The T cell receptor (beta chain) under discussion was sequenced for a study of identical twins. Study results and caveats: Twins shared out-of-frame alpha sequences with excess low generation probability. For cord blood, abundant beta clonotypes had fewer insertions, unlike memory repertoires, which showed none.

Through template switching, a universal primer site was introduced, and the cDNA contained unique molecular identifiers. TCRdb re-derived calls from the 5' RACE reads in MiXCR, one entry per CDR3 protein. The data hold about 100,000 distinct CDR3 sequences, with 4.5% to 6.5% observed a single time. Germline-derived CDR1 and CDR2 are MGHRA and YSYEKL. The trim removed 4 bases at V and 4 bases at J, leaving 5 bases unmatched. CDR3 length equals 16 residues. This clonotype was detected only a few times. Its antigen is unknown. Everyone who gave samples was a healthy Caucasian. This sequence originates from a woman between 50 and 59 years old in good health. The V call is TRBV4-1, the J call TRBJ2-3; TRBD2 agrees at 13 bases. The source material was memory T cells sorted from blood. CDR3 nucleotide sequence: TGCGCCAGCAGCCGAACTAGCGGGAGGGCCTCAGATACGCAGTATTTT. Translation gives CASSRTSGRASDTQYF.